This T cell receptor beta chain was sequenced during a study of blood T cell repertoires in COVID-19. About the research overall: Collection of acute and convalescent COVID-19 samples took place in the United States, Italy and Spain.

Per germline, CDR1 SNHLY and CDR2 FYNNEI. V was trimmed by 0 bases and J by 3 bases, leaving 14 bases between them. The CDR3 is made up of 16 amino acids. The method was immunoSEQ multiplex PCR; TCRdb's version includes in-frame clones alone and lacks a portion of them. Here the sample spans 50,000 to 70,000 clones, roughly 84% being singletons. This receptor was identified in a man aged 45-65 years with active COVID-19. Sample: peripheral blood. V usage is TRBV2 and J usage is TRBJ1-1; D is uncertain. The CDR3 here is CASSEALGRKDTEAFF. In nucleotides, the CDR3 is TGTGCCAGCAGTGAAGCGCTTGGGAGAAAAGACACTGAAGCTTTCTTT.